The T cell receptor (beta chain) described here comes from a study of blood T cell repertoires in COVID-19. The wider study: Some COVID-19 samples were acute and others convalescent; all came from the United States, Italy and Spain. T cells, B-cell-depleted T cells, or PBMCs provided the cDNA or gDNA that served as material.

Original processing notes: Cell counts per sample came from amplifying reference gene primers. The repertoire was sequenced with immunoSEQ multiplex PCR; TCRdb's copy has only in-frame clones and lacks some. D and trimming were read from the DNA, whereas the V and J calls and clone size are those reported in that table. The sample has about 68,000 clones; approximately 83% are singletons. Sequencing was done on a sample of peripheral blood. The sequence was obtained from a woman between 55 and 75 years old with acute or convalescent COVID-19.

The CDR3 loop reads CSVAKDTPYGYTF. Written as DNA, the CDR3 is TGCAGCGTTGCCAAGGACACTCCCTATGGCTACACCTTC. The rearrangement links TRBV29-1 to TRBJ1-2; the D gene is possibly TRBD1 (5 bases). Trimming left V 4 bases short and J 4 bases short, with 13 bases between. CDR3 length: 13 amino acids. Germline lookup yields CDR1 SQVTM and CDR2 ANQGSEA.